The clone carrying this T cell receptor beta chain was counted between two and nine times. Method: immunoSEQ multiplex PCR; TCRdb's copy keeps in-frame clones and lacks some. The sample holds around 190,000 clones, 82% seen once. In Seattle, patients joined the study during active infection and were tracked longitudinally. The V gene lost 4 bases and the J gene lost 4 bases, with 10 bases spanning the gap. CDR3 length equals 14 residues. Germline CDR1 reads MNHEY; CDR2 reads SVGAGI. This sample was taken from a study of blood T cell repertoires in COVID-19. Turning to the study itself: Italy, Spain and the United States were the sources of the convalescent and acute COVID-19 samples. The cDNA or gDNA used as material had been derived from T cells, B-cell-depleted T cells, or PBMCs.

The receptor's source is a woman in her sixties or seventies with COVID-19, enrolled during active disease. This chain uses TRBV6-5 with TRBJ2-2; weak D call: TRBD1 (6 bases). The material sequenced was peripheral blood. The DNA of the CDR3 is TGTGCCAGCAGTTCCACAGGGACCACCGGGGAGCTGTTTTTT. It is translated as CASSSTGTTGELFF.